This T cell receptor (beta chain) was found in a study of T-cell memory formation after mild COVID-19. Overall study results and limits: Some clones that responded turned up in pre-infection memory, which suggests that cross-reactive memory joined in.

TCRdb reprocessed the 5' RACE reads with MiXCR, giving one entry per CDR3 protein. The repertoire holds 30,000 to 45,000 distinct CDR3 sequences, with approximately 10% as singletons. The V and J ends lost 5 bases and 3 bases respectively, with 6 bases between them. This CDR3 has 12 residues. Germline assignment: CDR1 MNHEY and CDR2 SVGEGT. This clonotype came up many times. The antigen is undetermined. The chain has TRBV6-2 or TRBV6-3 and TRBJ2-3, with TRBD2 as a possible D gene (5 bases). Source material: PBMCs or a T cell subset sorted from them (not recorded which). The clonotype originates from a man between 18 and 29 years old who had mild COVID-19 (a few samples of this study predate the infection). Cell type and time point are not known. The CDR3 is CASSLATDTQYF. As DNA, the CDR3 is TGTGCCAGCAGTCTAGCTACAGATACGCAGTATTTT.